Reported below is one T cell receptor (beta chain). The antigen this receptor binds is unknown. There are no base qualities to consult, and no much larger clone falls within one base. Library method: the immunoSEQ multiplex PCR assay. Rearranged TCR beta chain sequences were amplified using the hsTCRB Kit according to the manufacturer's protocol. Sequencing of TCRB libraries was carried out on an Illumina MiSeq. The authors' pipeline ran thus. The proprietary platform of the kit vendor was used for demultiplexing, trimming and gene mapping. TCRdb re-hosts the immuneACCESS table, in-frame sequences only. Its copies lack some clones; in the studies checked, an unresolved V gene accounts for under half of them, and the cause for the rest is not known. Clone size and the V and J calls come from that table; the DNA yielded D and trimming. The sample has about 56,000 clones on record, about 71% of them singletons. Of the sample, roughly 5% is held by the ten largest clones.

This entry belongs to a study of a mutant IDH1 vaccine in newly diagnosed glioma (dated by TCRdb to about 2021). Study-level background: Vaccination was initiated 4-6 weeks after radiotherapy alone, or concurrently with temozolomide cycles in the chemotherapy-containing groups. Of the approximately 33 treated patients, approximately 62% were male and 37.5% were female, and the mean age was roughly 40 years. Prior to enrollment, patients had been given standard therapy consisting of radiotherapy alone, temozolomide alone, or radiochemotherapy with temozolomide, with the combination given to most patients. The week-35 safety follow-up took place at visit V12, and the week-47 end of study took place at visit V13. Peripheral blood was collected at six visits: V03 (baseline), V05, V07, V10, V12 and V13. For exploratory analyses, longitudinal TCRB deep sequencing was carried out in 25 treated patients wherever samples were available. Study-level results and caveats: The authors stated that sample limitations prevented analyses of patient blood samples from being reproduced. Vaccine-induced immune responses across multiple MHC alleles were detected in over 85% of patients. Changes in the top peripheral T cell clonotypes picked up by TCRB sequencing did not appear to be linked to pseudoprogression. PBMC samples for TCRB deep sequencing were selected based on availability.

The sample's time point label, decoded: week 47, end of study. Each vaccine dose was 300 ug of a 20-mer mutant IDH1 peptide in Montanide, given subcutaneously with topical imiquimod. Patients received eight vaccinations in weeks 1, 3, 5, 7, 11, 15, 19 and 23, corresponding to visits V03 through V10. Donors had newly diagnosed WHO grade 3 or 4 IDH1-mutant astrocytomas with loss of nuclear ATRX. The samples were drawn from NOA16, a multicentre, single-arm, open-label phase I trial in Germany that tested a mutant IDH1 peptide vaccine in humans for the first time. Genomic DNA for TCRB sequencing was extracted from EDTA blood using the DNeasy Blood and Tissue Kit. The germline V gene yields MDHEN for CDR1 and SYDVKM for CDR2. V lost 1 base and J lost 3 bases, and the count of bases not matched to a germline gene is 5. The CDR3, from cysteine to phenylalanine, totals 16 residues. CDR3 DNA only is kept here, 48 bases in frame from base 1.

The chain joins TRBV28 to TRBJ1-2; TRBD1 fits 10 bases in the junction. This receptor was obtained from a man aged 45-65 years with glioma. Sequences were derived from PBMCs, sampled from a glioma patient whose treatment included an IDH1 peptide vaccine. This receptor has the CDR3 CASSLSGQGSYYGYTF. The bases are TGTGCCAGCAGTTTATCGGGACAGGGGAGTTACTATGGCTACACCTTC.